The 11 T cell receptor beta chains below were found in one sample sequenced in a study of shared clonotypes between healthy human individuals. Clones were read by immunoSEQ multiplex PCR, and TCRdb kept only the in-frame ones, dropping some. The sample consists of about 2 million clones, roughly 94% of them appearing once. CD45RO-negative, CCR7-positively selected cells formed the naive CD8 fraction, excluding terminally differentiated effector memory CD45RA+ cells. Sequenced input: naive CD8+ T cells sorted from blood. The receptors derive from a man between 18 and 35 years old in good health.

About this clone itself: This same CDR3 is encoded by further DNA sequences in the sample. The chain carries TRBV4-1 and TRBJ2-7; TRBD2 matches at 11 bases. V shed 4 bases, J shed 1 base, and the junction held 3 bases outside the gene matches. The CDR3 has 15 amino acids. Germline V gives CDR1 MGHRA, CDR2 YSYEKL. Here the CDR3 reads CASSRGTSGSYEQYF. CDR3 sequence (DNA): TGCGCCAGCAGCCGGGGGACTAGCGGATCCTACGAGCAGTACTTC.

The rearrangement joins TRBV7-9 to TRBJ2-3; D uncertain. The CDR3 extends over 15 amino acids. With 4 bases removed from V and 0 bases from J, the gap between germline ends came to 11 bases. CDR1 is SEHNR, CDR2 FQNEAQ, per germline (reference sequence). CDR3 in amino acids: CASSSRNSSTDTQYF. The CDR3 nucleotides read TGTGCCAGCAGCTCCAGAAACTCTAGCACAGATACGCAGTATTTT.

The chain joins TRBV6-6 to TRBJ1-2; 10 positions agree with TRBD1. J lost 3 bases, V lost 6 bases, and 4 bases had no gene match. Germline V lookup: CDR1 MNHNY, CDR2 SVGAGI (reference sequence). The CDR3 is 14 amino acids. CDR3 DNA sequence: TGTGCCAGCAGGGCCGGGACAGGGGACTATGGCTACACCTTC. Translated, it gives CASRAGTGDYGYTF.

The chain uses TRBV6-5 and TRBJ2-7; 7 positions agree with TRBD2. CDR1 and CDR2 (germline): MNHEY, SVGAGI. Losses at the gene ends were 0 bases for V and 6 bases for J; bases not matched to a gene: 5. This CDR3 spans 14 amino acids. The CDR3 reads CASSYSRLAGEQYF. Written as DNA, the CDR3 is TGTGCCAGCAGTTACTCACGACTAGCTGGCGAGCAGTACTTC.

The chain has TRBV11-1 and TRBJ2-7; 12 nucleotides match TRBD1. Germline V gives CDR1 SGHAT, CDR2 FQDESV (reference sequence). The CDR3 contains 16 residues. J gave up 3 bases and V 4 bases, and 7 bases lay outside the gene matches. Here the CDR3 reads CASSSTGTGGYYEQYF. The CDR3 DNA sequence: TGTGCCAGCAGCTCTACCGGGACAGGGGGCTACTACGAGCAGTACTTC.

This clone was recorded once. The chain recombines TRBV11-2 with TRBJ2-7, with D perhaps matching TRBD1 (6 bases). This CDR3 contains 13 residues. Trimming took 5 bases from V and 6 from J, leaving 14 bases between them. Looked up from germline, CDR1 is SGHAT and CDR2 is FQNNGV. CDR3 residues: CASSPGGPLEQYF. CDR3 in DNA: TGTGCCAGCAGCCCTGGGGGCCCTCTCGAGCAGTACTTC.

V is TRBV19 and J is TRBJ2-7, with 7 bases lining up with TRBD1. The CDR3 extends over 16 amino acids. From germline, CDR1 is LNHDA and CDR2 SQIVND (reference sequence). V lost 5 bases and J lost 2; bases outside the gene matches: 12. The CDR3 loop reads CASSPSYGTDTYEQYF. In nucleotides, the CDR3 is TGTGCCAGTAGTCCATCGTACGGGACAGATACCTACGAGCAGTACTTC.

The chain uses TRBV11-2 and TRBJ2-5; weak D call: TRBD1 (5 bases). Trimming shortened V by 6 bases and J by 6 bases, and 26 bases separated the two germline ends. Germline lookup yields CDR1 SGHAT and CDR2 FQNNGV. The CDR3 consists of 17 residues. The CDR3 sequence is CASRSILDPRERQTQYF. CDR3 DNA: TGTGCCAGCAGGTCCATTTTGGACCCCAGGGAAAGACAGACCCAGTACTTC.

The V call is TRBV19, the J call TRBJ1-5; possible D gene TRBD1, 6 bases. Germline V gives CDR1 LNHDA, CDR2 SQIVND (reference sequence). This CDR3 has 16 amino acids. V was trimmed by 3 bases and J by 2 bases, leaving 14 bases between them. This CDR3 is CASSIGTKEGNQPQHF. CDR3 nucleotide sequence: TGTGCCAGTAGTATCGGGACAAAGGAGGGCAATCAGCCCCAGCATTTT.

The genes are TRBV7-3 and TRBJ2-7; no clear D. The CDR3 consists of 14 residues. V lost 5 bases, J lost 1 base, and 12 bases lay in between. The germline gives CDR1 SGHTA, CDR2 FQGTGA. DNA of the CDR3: TGTGCCAGCAGCCCTTTGGTAGGATCCTACGAGCAGTACTTC. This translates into CASSPLVGSYEQYF.

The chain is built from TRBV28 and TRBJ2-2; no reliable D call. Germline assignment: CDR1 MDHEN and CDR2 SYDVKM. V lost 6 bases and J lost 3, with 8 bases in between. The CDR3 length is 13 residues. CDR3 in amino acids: CASRDGYTGELFF. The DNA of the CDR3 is TGTGCCAGCAGGGACGGTTACACCGGGGAGCTGTTTTTT.